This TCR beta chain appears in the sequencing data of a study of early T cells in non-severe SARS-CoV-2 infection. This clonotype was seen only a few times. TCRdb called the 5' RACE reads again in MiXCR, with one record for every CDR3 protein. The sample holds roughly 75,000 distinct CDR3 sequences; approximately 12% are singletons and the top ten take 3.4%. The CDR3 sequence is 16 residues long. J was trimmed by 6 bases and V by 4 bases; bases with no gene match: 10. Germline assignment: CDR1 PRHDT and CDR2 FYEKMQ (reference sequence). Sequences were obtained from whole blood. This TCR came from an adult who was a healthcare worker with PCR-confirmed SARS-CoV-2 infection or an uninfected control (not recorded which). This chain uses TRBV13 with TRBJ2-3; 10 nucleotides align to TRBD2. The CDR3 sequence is CASSSQVAGGIDTQYF. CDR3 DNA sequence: TGTGCCAGCAGCTCGCAGGTAGCGGGAGGAATTGATACGCAGTATTTT.